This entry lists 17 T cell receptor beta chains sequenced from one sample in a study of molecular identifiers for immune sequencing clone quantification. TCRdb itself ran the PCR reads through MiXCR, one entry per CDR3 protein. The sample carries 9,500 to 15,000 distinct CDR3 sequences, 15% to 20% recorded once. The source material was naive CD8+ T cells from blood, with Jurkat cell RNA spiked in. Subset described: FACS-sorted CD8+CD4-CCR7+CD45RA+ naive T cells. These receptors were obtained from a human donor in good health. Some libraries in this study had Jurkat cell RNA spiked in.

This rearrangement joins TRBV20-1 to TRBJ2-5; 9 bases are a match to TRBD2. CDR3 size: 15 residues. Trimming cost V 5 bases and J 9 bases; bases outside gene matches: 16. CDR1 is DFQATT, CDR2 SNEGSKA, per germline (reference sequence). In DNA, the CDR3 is TGCAGTGCTGATCTAGCGGGGAGGACCCATGAGGCCCAGTACTTC. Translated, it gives CSADLAGRTHEAQYF.

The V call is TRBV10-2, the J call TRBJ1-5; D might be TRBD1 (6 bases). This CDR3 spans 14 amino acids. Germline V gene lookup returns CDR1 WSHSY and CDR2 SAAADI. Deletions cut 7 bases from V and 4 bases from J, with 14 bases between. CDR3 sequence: CASTPGHSNQPQHF. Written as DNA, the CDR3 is TGCGCCAGCACCCCGGGACATTCAAATCAGCCCCAGCATTTT.

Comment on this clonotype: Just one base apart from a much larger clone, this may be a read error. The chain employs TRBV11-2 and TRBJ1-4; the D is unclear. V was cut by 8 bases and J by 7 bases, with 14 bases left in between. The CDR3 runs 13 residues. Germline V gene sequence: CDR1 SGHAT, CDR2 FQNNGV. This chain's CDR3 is CASSPVHSEKLFF. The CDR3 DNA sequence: TGTGCCAGCTCCCCGGTACACTCTGAAAAACTGTTTTTT.

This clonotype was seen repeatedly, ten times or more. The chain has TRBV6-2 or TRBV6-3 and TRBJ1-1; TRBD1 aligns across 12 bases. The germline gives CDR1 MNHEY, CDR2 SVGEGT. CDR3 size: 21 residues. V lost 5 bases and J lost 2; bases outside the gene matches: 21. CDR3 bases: TGTGCCAGCAGTAATATTAAGTTCGGCACCGGGACAGGGGGCAGTAACACTGAAGCTTTCTTT. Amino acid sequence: CASSNIKFGTGTGGSNTEAFF.

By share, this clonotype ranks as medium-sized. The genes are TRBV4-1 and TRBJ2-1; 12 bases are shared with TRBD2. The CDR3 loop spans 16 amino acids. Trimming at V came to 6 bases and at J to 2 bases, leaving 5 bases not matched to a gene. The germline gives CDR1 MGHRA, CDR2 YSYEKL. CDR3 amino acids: CASSRTSGNTYNEQFF. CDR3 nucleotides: TGCGCCAGCAGTCGGACTAGCGGGAATACCTACAATGAGCAGTTCTTC.

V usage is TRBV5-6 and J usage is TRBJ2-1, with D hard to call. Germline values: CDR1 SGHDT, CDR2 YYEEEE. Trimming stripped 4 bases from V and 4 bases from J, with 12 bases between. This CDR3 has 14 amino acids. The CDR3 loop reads CASSLGVVYNEQFF. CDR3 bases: TGTGCCAGCAGCCTCGGAGTAGTATACAATGAGCAGTTCTTC.

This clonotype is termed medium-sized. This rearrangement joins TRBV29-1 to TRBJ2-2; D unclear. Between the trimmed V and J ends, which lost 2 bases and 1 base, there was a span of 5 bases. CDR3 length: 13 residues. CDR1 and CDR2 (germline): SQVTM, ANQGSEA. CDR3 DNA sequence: TGCAGCGTTGAAAATCAGAACACCGGGGAGCTGTTTTTT. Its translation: CSVENQNTGELFF.

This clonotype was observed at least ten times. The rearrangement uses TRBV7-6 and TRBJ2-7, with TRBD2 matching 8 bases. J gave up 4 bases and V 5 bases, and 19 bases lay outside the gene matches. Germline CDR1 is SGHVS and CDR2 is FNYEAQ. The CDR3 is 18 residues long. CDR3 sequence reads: CASSPTIPSREGIYEQYF. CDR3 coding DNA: TGTGCCAGCAGCCCTACAATACCCAGCCGGGAGGGAATTTACGAGCAGTACTTC.

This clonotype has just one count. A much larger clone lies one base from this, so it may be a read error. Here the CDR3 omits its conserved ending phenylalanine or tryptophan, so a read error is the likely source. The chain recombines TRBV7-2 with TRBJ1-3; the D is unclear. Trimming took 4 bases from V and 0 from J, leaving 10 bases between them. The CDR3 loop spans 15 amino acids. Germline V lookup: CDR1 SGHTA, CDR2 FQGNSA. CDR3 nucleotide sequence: TGTGCCAGCAGCTCCTGGGCCTTCTCTGGAAACACCATATATCTT. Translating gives CASSSWAFSGNTIYL.

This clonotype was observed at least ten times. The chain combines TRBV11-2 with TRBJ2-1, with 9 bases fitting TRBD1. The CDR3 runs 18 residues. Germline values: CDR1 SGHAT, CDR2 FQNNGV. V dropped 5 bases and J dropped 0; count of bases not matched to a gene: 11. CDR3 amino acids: CASSSYGTGPFSYNEQFF. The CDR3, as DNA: TGTGCCAGCAGCAGCTACGGGACAGGGCCGTTCTCCTACAATGAGCAGTTCTTC.

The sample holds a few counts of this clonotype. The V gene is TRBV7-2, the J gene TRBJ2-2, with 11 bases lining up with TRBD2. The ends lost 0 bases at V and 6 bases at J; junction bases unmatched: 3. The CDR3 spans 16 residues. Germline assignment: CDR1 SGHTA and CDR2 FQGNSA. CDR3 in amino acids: CASSLALAGGPGELFF. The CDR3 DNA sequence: TGTGCCAGCAGCTTAGCTCTAGCGGGAGGTCCCGGGGAGCTGTTTTTT.

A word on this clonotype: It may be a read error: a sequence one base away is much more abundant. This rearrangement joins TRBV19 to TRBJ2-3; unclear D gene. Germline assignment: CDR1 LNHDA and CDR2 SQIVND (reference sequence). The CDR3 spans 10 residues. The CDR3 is CASGVDTRYF. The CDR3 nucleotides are TGTGCCAGTGGCGTAGATACGCGGTATTTT.

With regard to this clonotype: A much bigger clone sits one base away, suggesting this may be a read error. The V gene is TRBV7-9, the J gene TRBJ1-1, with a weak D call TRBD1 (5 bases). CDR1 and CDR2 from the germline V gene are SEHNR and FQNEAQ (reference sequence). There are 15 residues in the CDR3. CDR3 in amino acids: CASSFPWDPNAEAFF. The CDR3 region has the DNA TGTGCCAGCAGCTTTCCTTGGGACCCGAACGCTGAAGCTTTCTTT.

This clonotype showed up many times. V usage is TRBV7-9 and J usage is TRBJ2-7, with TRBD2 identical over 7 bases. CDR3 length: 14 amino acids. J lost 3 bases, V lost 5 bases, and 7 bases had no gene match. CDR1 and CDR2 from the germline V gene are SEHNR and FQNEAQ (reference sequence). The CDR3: CASSGGGDFYEQYF. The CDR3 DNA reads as TGTGCCAGCAGCGGGGGGGGTGACTTCTACGAGCAGTACTTC.

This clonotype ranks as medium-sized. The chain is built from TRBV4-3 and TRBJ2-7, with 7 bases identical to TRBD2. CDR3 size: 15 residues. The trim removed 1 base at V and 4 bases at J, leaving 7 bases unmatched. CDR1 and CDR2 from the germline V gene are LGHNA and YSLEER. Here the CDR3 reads CASSQVRGSSYEQYF. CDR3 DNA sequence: TGCGCCAGCAGCCAAGTCCGCGGGAGTTCGTACGAGCAGTACTTC.

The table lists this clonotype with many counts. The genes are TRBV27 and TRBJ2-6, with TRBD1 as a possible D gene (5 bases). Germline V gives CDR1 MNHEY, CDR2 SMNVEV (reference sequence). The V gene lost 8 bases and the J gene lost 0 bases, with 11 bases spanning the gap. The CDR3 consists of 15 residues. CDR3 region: CASGQGISGANVLTF. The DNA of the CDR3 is TGTGCCAGCGGGCAGGGTATCTCTGGGGCCAACGTCCTGACTTTC. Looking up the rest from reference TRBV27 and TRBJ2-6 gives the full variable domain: EAQVTQNPRYLITVTGKKLTVTCSQNMNHEYMSWYRQDPGLGLRQIYYSMNVEVTDKGDVPEGYKVSRKEKRNFPLILESPSPNQTSLYFCASGQGISGANVLTFGAGSRLTVL.

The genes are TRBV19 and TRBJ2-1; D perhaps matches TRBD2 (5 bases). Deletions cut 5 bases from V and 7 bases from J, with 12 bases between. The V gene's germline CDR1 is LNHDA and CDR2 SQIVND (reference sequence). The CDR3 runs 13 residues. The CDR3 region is CASSSGLSNEQFF. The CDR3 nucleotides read TGTGCCAGTAGTTCCGGACTCTCGAATGAGCAGTTCTTC.